The 18 T cell receptor beta chains below come from one sample, sequenced in a study of beta chain features in type 1 diabetes. Reverse transcribing all isolated RNA meant expressed TCRB transcripts were sequenced. Measured with immunoSEQ multiplex PCR; TCRdb has only the in-frame clones, and not every one. The sample has 300,000 to 400,000 clones; 7% to 9% are singletons. The specimen sequenced was central memory CD4+ T cells from blood. The source is a woman younger than 35 in good health.

Ten or more counts support this clone. The chain links TRBV28 to TRBJ2-4; the D gene is possibly TRBD1 (5 bases). The CDR3 covers 15 residues. Germline-derived CDR1 and CDR2 are MDHEN and SYDVKM. The V gene lost 6 bases and the J gene lost 0 bases, with 12 bases spanning the gap. The CDR3 DNA is TGTGCCAGCAGAGACAGCGAACAAGCCAAAAACATTCAGTACTTC. This sequence encodes CASRDSEQAKNIQYF. Full variable domain (outside the CDR3, taken from reference TRBV28 and TRBJ2-4): DVKVTQSSRYLVKRTGEKVFLECVQDMDHENMFWYRQDPGLGLRLIYFSYDVKMKEKGDIPEGYSVSREKKERFSLILESASTNQTSMYLCASRDSEQAKNIQYFGAGTRLSVL.

The V call is TRBV10-3, the J call TRBJ2-7; 8 bases line up with TRBD1. Germline values: CDR1 ENHRY, CDR2 SYGVKD. This CDR3 region has 12 residues. With V trimmed by 6 bases and J by 5 bases, 3 bases remained unmatched. The CDR3, as DNA: TGTGCCATCAGCCTACAGGGGGACGAGCAGTACTTC. Translation: CAISLQGDEQYF.

In this sample, this clone turned up many times. J is TRBJ1-1 and V is TRBV2; the D gene is possibly TRBD1 (5 bases). Germline V CDR1 and CDR2: SNHLY, FYNNEI. The CDR3 loop spans 14 amino acids. The V and J ends lost 2 bases and 3 bases respectively, with 10 bases between them. CDR3 amino acids: CASSERGDDTEAFF. The CDR3 coding sequence is TGTGCCAGCAGTGAAAGGGGCGACGACACTGAAGCTTTCTTT.

This clone was detected only a few times. The chain links TRBV7-2 to TRBJ1-2, with D unclear. V was pared by 2 bases and J by 8 bases, with 9 bases between. CDR3 length: 12 amino acids. The germline V gene encodes CDR1 SGHTA and CDR2 FQGNSA. Written as DNA, the CDR3 is TGTGCCAGCAGCTTATATGGGGAGGGCTACACCTTC. Amino acids: CASSLYGEGYTF.

This clone was observed a few times. The chain couples TRBV11-2 to TRBJ2-1; the D gene is possibly TRBD1 (6 bases). CDR3 length: 12 residues. Per germline, CDR1 SGHAT and CDR2 FQNNGV. V was shortened by 4 bases and J by 8 bases, with 9 bases between the two germline ends. CDR3 sequence (DNA): TGTGCCAGCAGCTCGACAGGCGATGAGCAGTTCTTC. Amino acid sequence: CASSSTGDEQFF.

This chain links TRBV14 with TRBJ1-2; D is unclear. With 4 bases removed from V and 4 bases from J, the gap between germline ends came to 10 bases. The CDR3 length is 13 residues. Per the germline V gene, CDR1 is SGHDN and CDR2 is FVKESK. CDR3 sequence reads: CASSRRTSYGYTF. In DNA, the CDR3 is TGTGCCAGCAGCCGTCGGACCTCCTATGGCTACACCTTC.

V usage is TRBV11-2 and J usage is TRBJ2-2, with TRBD2 matching over 8 bases. This CDR3 has 15 amino acids. Germline V gives CDR1 SGHAT, CDR2 FQNNGV. The V gene end was trimmed by 7 bases and the J gene end by 4 bases; junction bases not matched to a gene: 8. The CDR3 sequence is CASNLRGAGTGELFF. The CDR3 nucleotides read TGTGCCAGCAACTTGCGGGGGGCGGGCACCGGGGAGCTGTTTTTT.

The J gene is TRBJ1-2, the V gene TRBV10-3; D gene unclear. Germline lookup yields CDR1 ENHRY and CDR2 SYGVKD. The CDR3 runs to 16 residues. V was cut by 2 bases and J by 0 bases, with 13 bases left in between. This CDR3 is CAISEGSLRPNYGYTF. CDR3 in DNA: TGTGCCATCAGTGAGGGCAGTCTTCGTCCTAACTATGGCTACACCTTC.

The rearrangement links TRBV10-3 to TRBJ2-1, with D possibly matching TRBD1 (5 bases). Germline CDR1 reads ENHRY; CDR2 reads SYGVKD. Trimming cost V 5 bases and J 6 bases, with 14 bases left between them. This CDR3 is built from 14 residues. This CDR3 reads CAISSAPRVNEQFF. CDR3 nucleotides: TGTGCCATCAGTTCCGCACCCAGGGTCAATGAGCAGTTCTTC.

This clone was observed many times. Here the CDR3 DNA reads TGTGCCATCAGTGAAATGCAGGGATTCTATGGCTACACCTTC. Translating it yields CAISEMQGFYGYTF. The chain combines TRBV10-3 with TRBJ1-2; the D gene is possibly TRBD1 (5 bases). Between the trimmed V and J ends, which lost 3 bases and 4 bases, there was a span of 12 bases. CDR3 length equals 14 residues. From germline, CDR1 is ENHRY and CDR2 SYGVKD.

This clone was observed a few times. The CDR3 region is CASSTTGFTEAFF. CDR3 nucleotides: TGTGCCAGCAGTACCACAGGGTTCACTGAAGCTTTCTTT. The rearrangement links TRBV6-6 to TRBJ1-1, with D perhaps TRBD1 (6 bases). Between the trimmed V and J ends, which lost 5 bases and 4 bases, there was a span of 11 bases. The CDR3 loop spans 13 amino acids. Germline V lookup: CDR1 MNHNY, CDR2 SVGAGI (reference sequence).

This clone was detected a few times. CDR3 sequence (DNA): TGTGCCAGCAGTCCCCTTACTAGCGGGAGAGGGACAGATACGCAGTATTTT. This encodes CASSPLTSGRGTDTQYF. J is TRBJ2-3 and V is TRBV2; 11 nucleotides match TRBD2. Germline lookup yields CDR1 SNHLY and CDR2 FYNNEI. Trimming took 5 bases from V and 3 from J; bases not matched to a gene: 10. The CDR3 covers 17 residues.

The sample holds a few counts of this clone. The chain has TRBV2 and TRBJ2-7; 9 bases are a match to TRBD2. J was trimmed by 4 bases and V by 6 bases; bases with no gene match: 7. Per the germline V gene, CDR1 is SNHLY and CDR2 is FYNNEI. This CDR3 is built from 14 residues. CDR3 sequence: CASRVAGASYEQYF. CDR3 coding DNA: TGTGCCAGCAGGGTAGCGGGAGCGTCTTACGAGCAGTACTTC.

This clone came up many times. The V call is TRBV10-3, the J call TRBJ2-7; the D gene is possibly TRBD2 (5 bases). In germline, CDR1 is ENHRY, CDR2 SYGVKD. V lost 6 bases and J 3 bases, leaving 6 bases between the germline ends. This CDR3 has 11 residues. DNA for the CDR3: TGTGCCATCAGGGACTTCTACGAGCAGTACTTC. The encoded protein is CAIRDFYEQYF.

The sample holds a few counts of this clone. V is TRBV2 and J is TRBJ2-1; 7 bases agree with TRBD1. Germline V gene data show CDR1 as SNHLY and CDR2 as FYNNEI. With V trimmed by 7 bases and J by 0 bases, 6 bases remained unmatched. The CDR3 sequence is 15 residues long. The CDR3 DNA reads TGTGCCAGCACTCCCGGGACAGTCTCCTACAATGAGCAGTTCTTC. Its protein is CASTPGTVSYNEQFF.

The V and J genes are TRBV15 and TRBJ2-7; the D call may be TRBD1 or TRBD2 (5 bases each). Trimming stripped 0 bases from V and 7 bases from J, with 13 bases between. Germline loops: CDR1 LNHNV, CDR2 YYDKDF (reference sequence). This CDR3 is built from 14 residues. CDR3 in amino acids: CATSREGVGAEQYF. CDR3 DNA sequence: TGTGCCACCAGCAGAGAAGGGGTGGGAGCAGAGCAGTACTTC.

The gene calls are TRBV7-2 and TRBJ2-3; 7 bases align to TRBD2. Trimming removed 5 bases from V and 4 bases from J; junction bases left unmatched: 9. Germline V CDR1 and CDR2: SGHTA, FQGNSA. The CDR3 is made up of 15 amino acids. CDR3: CASSQTGGRADTQYF. CDR3 in DNA: TGTGCCAGCAGCCAGACTGGTGGGAGGGCAGATACGCAGTATTTT. Filled out from reference TRBV7-2 and TRBJ2-3, the complete variable domain reads GAGVSQSPSNKVTEKGKDVELRCDPISGHTALYWYRQSLGQGLEFLIYFQGNSAPDKSGLPSDRFSAERTGGSVSTLTIQRTQQEDSAVYLCASSQTGGRADTQYFGPGTRLTVL.

This clone has a handful of counts. J is TRBJ2-3 and V is TRBV5-4; 13 bases line up with TRBD2. The CDR3 covers 17 residues. The J segment lost 9 bases and the V segment lost 6 bases, leaving 16 bases of the junction unmatched. Germline CDR1 reads SGHNT; CDR2 reads YYREEE (reference sequence). The CDR3 DNA reads TGTGCCAGCACCTCCTCCTCCGGGACTAGCGGGATTGGCACGCAGTATTTT. This sequence encodes CASTSSSGTSGIGTQYF.